This TCR beta chain was documented in a study of spatial heterogeneity in lung cancer. The wider study: The follow-up PBMC samples were sequenced whenever they were available. The median time to follow-up was about two years after resection. Study-wide results and limits: Circulating ubiquitous expanded tumor TCRs were observed more frequently at resection than at follow-up.

The time point is: blood at routine non-recurrence follow-up after resection. Researchers sequenced whole RNA taken from tumor, nontumor lung or frozen PBMC without sorting. A note on this clonotype: Its antigen is as yet unknown.

Germline V CDR1 and CDR2: SGHVS, FQNEAQ. The CDR3 totals 15 residues. The V and J ends lost 4 bases and 4 bases respectively, with 14 bases between them. Each TCR cDNA molecule carried a unique molecular identifier. TCRdb reprocessed the 5' RACE reads with MiXCR, giving one entry per CDR3 protein. The sample consists of fewer than 100,000 distinct CDR3 sequences, roughly a fifth of them appearing once. Sequenced material: PBMCs, taken at follow-up. The rearrangement uses TRBV7-8 and TRBJ2-1, with D perhaps given as TRBD1 or TRBD2 (5 bases each). This receptor was identified in a male donor with early-stage non-small cell lung cancer. CDR3 sequence: CASSSPGPTYNEQFF. CDR3 coding DNA: TGTGCCAGCAGCTCTCCGGGACCGACTTACAATGAGCAGTTCTTC.